This T cell receptor beta chain was profiled in a study of CD4+ T cells in melanoma. Only in-frame clones appear in the TCRdb table, and some are missing; sequencing was by immunoSEQ multiplex PCR. This sample has more than 110,000 clones, with over 90% found just once. This clone was seen once. The clonotype was recovered from a human donor with melanoma.

The CDR3 DNA is TGTGCCAGAAGCTTGGATGGCGGCTGCTCTGGAAACACCATATATTTT. Translation gives CARSLDGGCSGNTIYF. The rearrangement uses TRBV5-3 and TRBJ1-3; no clear D gene. TRBV5-3 is sorted into the ORF group, with uncertain function. V gave up 0 bases and J gave up 0 bases, with 10 bases separating them. This CDR3 has 16 residues.